The 22 T cell receptor beta chains below were found in one sample sequenced in a study of blood T cells in healthy people across ages. Alongside a J-beta primer mix, a sample-barcoded 5' primer served in a second PCR lasting roughly 7 to 11 cycles. TCRdb independently ran MiXCR on the 5' RACE reads; one entry per CDR3 protein. The sample carries over 1,200,000 distinct CDR3 sequences, roughly 59% recorded once. Material: blood. Every receptor here comes from a man aged 18-30 years in good health.

This clonotype was seen more than once but under ten times. The CDR3: CASSDRGEQYF. The CDR3 DNA is TGTGCCAGCAGTGACAGGGGTGAGCAGTACTTC. The chain uses TRBV2 and TRBJ2-7, with D possibly TRBD1 on 6 matching bases. Trimming pared 3 bases from V and 7 bases from J, leaving 7 bases between. Germline CDR1 is SNHLY and CDR2 is FYNNEI. CDR3 size: 11 residues.

The chain joins TRBV7-8 to TRBJ2-1; TRBD2 might be the D (6 bases). This CDR3 has 13 amino acids. V gave up 1 base and J gave up 9 bases, with 10 bases separating them. Germline CDR1 reads SGHVS; CDR2 reads FQNEAQ. The CDR3 DNA is TGTGCCAGCAGCTTAGGCGTGGGGGGTGAGCAGTTCTTC. Translated, it gives CASSLGVGGEQFF.

This rearrangement joins TRBV11-3 to TRBJ2-1; D call uncertain. V was shortened by 3 bases and J by 9 bases, with 18 bases between the two germline ends. The germline V gene has CDR1 SGHNT and CDR2 YENEEA. This CDR3 contains 15 residues. CDR3 DNA sequence: TGTGCCAGCAGCTTCGGGCCTAGTCAAGGATCTGAGCAGTTCTTC. Protein product: CASSFGPSQGSEQFF.

There are a few counts of this clonotype. This chain joins TRBV29-1 and TRBJ2-7, with unresolved D. The length of the CDR3 is 11 residues. V dropped 5 bases and J dropped 0 bases, with 5 bases sitting between them. Germline CDR1 is SQVTM and CDR2 is ANQGSEA. The CDR3, as DNA: TGCAGCGTTCGTCTCTCCTACGAGCAGTACTTC. Protein product: CSVRLSYEQYF.

The V call is TRBV2, the J call TRBJ1-2, with TRBD1 identical over 9 bases. The CDR3 is 12 residues long. V dropped 9 bases and J dropped 5; count of bases not matched to a gene: 4. The germline CDR1 and CDR2 sequences are SNHLY and FYNNEI. CDR3 in amino acids: CARTDRGYGYTF. The CDR3 DNA reads TGTGCCAGGACGGACAGGGGATATGGCTACACCTTC.

The chain recombines TRBV5-1 with TRBJ2-5, with 8 bases that match TRBD2. The CDR3 spans 16 residues. V trimming: 0 bases; J trimming: 5 bases; junction bases outside the gene matches: 9. CDR1 is SGHRS and CDR2 is YFSETQ in the germline V gene. The CDR3 here is CASSLGSGSFEETQYF. The CDR3, as DNA: TGCGCCAGCAGCTTGGGGAGCGGGAGCTTCGAGGAGACCCAGTACTTC.

The rearrangement links TRBV20-1 to TRBJ2-5; the match to TRBD2 covers 8 bases. The CDR3 sequence is 17 residues long. Germline V gene lookup returns CDR1 DFQATT and CDR2 SNEGSKA (reference sequence). The trim removed 5 bases at V and 5 bases at J, leaving 19 bases unmatched. CDR3 in amino acids: CSAATNLLRGRWETQYF. CDR3 nucleotide sequence: TGCAGTGCTGCAACTAACCTACTTCGCGGGAGGTGGGAGACCCAGTACTTC.

J is TRBJ1-2 and V is TRBV28, with a weak D call TRBD1 (6 bases). Germline CDR1 MDHEN, CDR2 SYDVKM. Trimming pared 6 bases from V and 6 bases from J, leaving 17 bases between. CDR3 size: 14 residues. For the CDR3, the DNA is TGTGCCAGCAGCCCCAGGACTACAGGGAATGGCTACACCTTC. Amino acid sequence: CASSPRTTGNGYTF.

The chain joins TRBV5-1 to TRBJ2-1; TRBD2 aligns across 8 bases. The J segment lost 5 bases and the V segment lost 4 bases, leaving 26 bases of the junction unmatched. Germline CDR1 SGHRS, CDR2 YFSETQ. The CDR3 has 21 amino acids. The CDR3 nucleotides are TGCGCCAGCAGCCCCCGGGAGGGGGACCATATAGCATATGCTACCAACAATGAGCAGTTCTTC. It codes for CASSPREGDHIAYATNNEQFF.

The gene calls are TRBV4-1 and TRBJ2-3, with TRBD2 matching 8 bases. The trim removed 2 bases at V and 9 bases at J, leaving 13 bases unmatched. The CDR3 spans 16 residues. The V gene's germline CDR1 is MGHRA and CDR2 YSYEKL. The CDR3 coding sequence is TGCGCCAGCAGCCAAAGAACGAACGAGCCTAGCGGGACGCAGTATTTT. Protein: CASSQRTNEPSGTQYF.

This clonotype has a handful of counts. The rearrangement joins TRBV7-2 to TRBJ2-4; D not resolved. The germline V gene has CDR1 SGHTA and CDR2 FQGNSA. V gave up 5 bases and J gave up 3 bases, with 5 bases separating them. The CDR3 has 12 residues. The CDR3 nucleotides are TGTGCCAGCAGCCCCTACAAAAACATTCAGTACTTC. It is translated as CASSPYKNIQYF.

This clonotype is a singleton in its sample. V is TRBV5-1 and J is TRBJ2-4, with 8 nucleotides matching TRBD1. The last part of the DNA fits TRBJ2-7 better; the J call may be wrong. The CDR3 consists of 14 residues. Germline V gene sequence: CDR1 SGHRS, CDR2 YFSETQ. The CDR3 DNA reads as TGCGCCAGCAGCTCAGGACAGGGTGTCCACGAGCAGTACTTC. Translating it yields CASSSGQGVHEQYF.

This rearrangement joins TRBV29-1 to TRBJ1-1; D unresolved. The germline V gene has CDR1 SQVTM and CDR2 ANQGSEA. V was cut by 3 bases and J by 6 bases, with 5 bases left in between. The CDR3 sequence is 10 residues long. DNA of the CDR3: TGCAGCGTTGAGATTGCTGAAGCTTTCTTT. Translation: CSVEIAEAFF.

J is TRBJ2-5 and V is TRBV3-1, with D perhaps TRBD1 or TRBD2 (5 bases each). CDR1 is LGHDT, CDR2 YNNKEL, per germline (reference sequence). Trimming pared 0 bases from V and 7 bases from J, leaving 15 bases between. The CDR3 extends over 15 amino acids. This chain's CDR3 is CASSQEIGGQGTQYF. The CDR3 DNA reads TGTGCCAGCAGCCAAGAGATAGGAGGCCAGGGGACCCAGTACTTC.

The chain is built from TRBV11-3 and TRBJ2-1; 10 bases are a match to TRBD2. Germline CDR1 and CDR2: SGHNT and YENEEA. V lost 5 bases, J lost 5 bases, and 18 bases stayed unmatched. The CDR3 totals 19 residues. CDR3 amino acids: CASSIHPPSGRKFHNEQFF. The CDR3 region has the DNA TGTGCCAGCAGCATCCACCCGCCTAGCGGGAGAAAATTCCACAATGAGCAGTTCTTC.

V gene TRBV7-2 combines with J gene TRBJ2-7; possible D gene TRBD1, 5 bases. This CDR3 region has 14 residues. V was clipped by 5 bases and J by 7 bases, with 18 bases between them. The germline V gene has CDR1 SGHTA and CDR2 FQGNSA. CDR3 sequence (DNA): TGTGCCAGCAGCCAAGGGGCTAGTTTAAATGAGCAGTACTTC. Encoded protein: CASSQGASLNEQYF.

This chain connects TRBV20-1 to TRBJ1-5, with 7 bases that match TRBD1. The germline V gene encodes CDR1 DFQATT and CDR2 SNEGSKA (reference sequence). CDR3 length: 15 amino acids. V lost 3 bases and J lost 5; bases outside the gene matches: 10. The DNA of the CDR3 is TGCAGTGCTAGTCTCGCGGGACAGAGGTATCAGCCCCAGCATTTT. Its translation: CSASLAGQRYQPQHF.

This clonotype was detected only a few times. The chain carries TRBV5-1 and TRBJ2-1; perhaps TRBD1 as D (5 bases). Germline CDR1 is SGHRS and CDR2 is YFSETQ. The CDR3 has 13 amino acids. Deletions cut 5 bases from V and 8 bases from J, with 14 bases between. The CDR3 coding sequence is TGCGCCAGCAGTGCAGGGTTGGGTTATGAGCAGTTCTTC. Encoded protein: CASSAGLGYEQFF.

This sequence joins TRBV20-1 and TRBJ1-5; TRBD1 might be the D (5 bases). Germline V lookup: CDR1 DFQATT, CDR2 SNEGSKA (reference sequence). Trimming cost V 0 bases and J 0 bases, with 18 bases left between them. The CDR3 runs 18 residues. The CDR3: CSARELRRGGSSNQPQHF. CDR3 sequence (DNA): TGCAGTGCTAGAGAGCTCAGAAGGGGCGGTAGTAGCAATCAGCCCCAGCATTTT.

The V gene is TRBV20-1, the J gene TRBJ1-4; 7 bases align to TRBD1. The germline gives CDR1 DFQATT, CDR2 SNEGSKA (reference sequence). Trimming removed 0 bases from V and 8 bases from J; junction bases left unmatched: 9. The CDR3 consists of 15 residues. As DNA, the CDR3 is TGCAGTGCTAGAGACACCGGGACAGTAGGAGAAAAACTGTTTTTT. Translated, it gives CSARDTGTVGEKLFF.

The CDR3 sequence: CSGRDRSGNEQFF. The CDR3 coding sequence is TGCAGCGGGAGGGACAGAAGTGGCAATGAGCAGTTCTTC. The chain recombines TRBV29-1 with TRBJ2-1; TRBD1 is a possible D gene (7 bases). V was trimmed by 7 bases and J by 6 bases, leaving 16 bases between them. This CDR3 region has 13 residues. Germline V gene lookup returns CDR1 SQVTM and CDR2 ANQGSEA.

This CDR3 is CATRGTAEDTEAFF. CDR3 nucleotide sequence: TGTGCCACCCGAGGCACGGCTGAGGACACTGAAGCTTTCTTT. V and J are TRBV10-3 and TRBJ1-1; D unclear. Germline CDR1 and CDR2: ENHRY and SYGVKD. The CDR3 extends over 14 amino acids. The ends were cut back, 10 bases at V and 3 bases at J, with 18 bases in the middle.